This T cell receptor (beta chain) was observed in a study of T cells expressing NK-cell markers. The CDR3 has 13 amino acids. Germline CDR1 reads SGHRS; CDR2 reads YFSETQ. TCRdb re-called the 5' RACE reads; every CDR3 protein appears as one record, without DNA. This repertoire comprises a few hundred thousand distinct CDR3 sequences; its ten largest clones make up around 5%. The rearrangement links TRBV5-1 to TRBJ1-4. The TCR was taken from a man aged 18 to 69 in good health. Sequencing was done on a sample of blood T cells: a sorted CD56 or NKG2C T cell subset, CD4+ or CD8+ T cells, or bulk PBMC T cells (not recorded which). The CDR3 sequence: CASSLSINEKLFF.